This is a list of T cell receptor beta chains from one sample in a study of cytomegalovirus exposure and HLA in healthy donors. Profiled with immunoSEQ multiplex PCR; TCRdb holds only in-frame clones, not every one. The data contain 150,000 to 200,000 clones, about 72% of them seen just once; the ten biggest clones take up approximately 1.5%. Sequenced input: PBMCs. The receptors were gathered from a girl aged 5 to 17 in good health and CMV-seronegative. Each CDR3 is given with its conserved first and last residue. Clone size is stated in some rows and not others, as once, few, many or a class when expanded.

>TRBJ1-1|.|TRBV5-4
CASSLRMEQGEAFF
>TRBJ2-3|.|TRBV30
CAWGLSGGFTDTQYF
>TRBJ2-1|few|TRBV5-1
CASSLRQLAGGNEQFF
>TRBJ2-1|few|TRBV27
CASRQPSFGGIYNEQFF
>TRBJ2-7|.|TRBV7-6
CASSPQTTGIRSVELYF
>TRBJ2-1|.|TRBV7-3
CASSLSGDSSGMQFF
>TRBJ1-1|once|TRBV5-4
CASSAFGPRASNTEAFF
>TRBJ2-7|.|TRBV2
CASSVESPGQSYEQYF
>TRBJ2-4|once|TRBV2
CASSPTGGKNIQYF
>TRBJ1-2|.|TRBV9
CASSVSGDGYTF
>TRBJ1-2|.|TRBV5-6
CASTGTGTYGYTF
>TRBJ1-1|.|TRBV19
CASSMSGTGLEAFF
>TRBJ2-7|few|TRBV6-5
CASRAIYEQYF
>TRBJ2-1|.|TRBV1
CTSSLSSKRGNEQFF
>TRBJ2-3|.|TRBV5-4
CASRRTGRKSEDSTDTQYF
>TRBJ1-1|few|TRBV5-1
CASSSTRTANTEAFF
>TRBJ1-4|.|TRBV7-9
CASSLGPECFF
>TRBJ1-2|.|TRBV7-9
CASSWDRANGYTF
>TRBJ1-2|.|TRBV5-1
CASSLARDGYTF
>TRBJ2-1|.|TRBV5-1
CASSFSSGMSYNEQFF
>TRBJ1-3|.|TRBV2
CASSWTAGNTIYF
>TRBJ2-7|.|TRBV23-1
CASRTPGSGVHEQYF
>TRBJ1-1|.|TRBV19
CASSEGWTEAFF
>TRBJ1-2|few|TRBV29-1
CSVAQGFYGYTF